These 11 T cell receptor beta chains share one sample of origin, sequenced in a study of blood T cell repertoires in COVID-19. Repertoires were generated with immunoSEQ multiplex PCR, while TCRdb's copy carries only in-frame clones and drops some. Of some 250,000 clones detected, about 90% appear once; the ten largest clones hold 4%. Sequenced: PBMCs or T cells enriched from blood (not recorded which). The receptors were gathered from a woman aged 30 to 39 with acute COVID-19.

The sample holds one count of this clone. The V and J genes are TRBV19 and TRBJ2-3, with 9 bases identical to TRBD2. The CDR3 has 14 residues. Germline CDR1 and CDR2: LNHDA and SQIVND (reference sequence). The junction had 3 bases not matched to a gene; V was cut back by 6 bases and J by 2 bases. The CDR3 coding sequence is TGTGCCAGTAGCCCGGGACTAGCCACAGATACGCAGTATTTT. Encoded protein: CASSPGLATDTQYF.

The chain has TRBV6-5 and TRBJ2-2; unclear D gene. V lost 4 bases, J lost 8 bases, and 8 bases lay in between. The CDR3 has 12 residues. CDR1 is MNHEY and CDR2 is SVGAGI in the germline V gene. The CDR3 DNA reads TGTGCCAGCAGTTTCGCGGCAGGGGAGCTGTTTTTT. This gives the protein CASSFAAGELFF.

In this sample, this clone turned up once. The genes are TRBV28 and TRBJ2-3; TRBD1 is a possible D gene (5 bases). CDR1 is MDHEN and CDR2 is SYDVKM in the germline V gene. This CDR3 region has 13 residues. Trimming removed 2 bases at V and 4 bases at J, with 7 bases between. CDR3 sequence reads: CASSLQGADTQYF. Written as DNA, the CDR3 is TGTGCCAGCAGTTTACAGGGTGCAGATACGCAGTATTTT.

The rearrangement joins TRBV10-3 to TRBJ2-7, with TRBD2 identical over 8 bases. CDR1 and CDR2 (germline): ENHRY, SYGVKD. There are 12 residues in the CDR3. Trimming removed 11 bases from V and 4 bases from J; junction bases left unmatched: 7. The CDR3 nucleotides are TGTGCCGTGGACGGGGGGGATTACGAGCAGTACTTC. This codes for CAVDGGDYEQYF.

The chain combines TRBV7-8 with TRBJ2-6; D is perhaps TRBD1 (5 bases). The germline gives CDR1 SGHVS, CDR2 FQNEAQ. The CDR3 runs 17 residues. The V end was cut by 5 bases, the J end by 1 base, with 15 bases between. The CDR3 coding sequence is TGTGCCAGCAGCCCTGTGAGCAGGGAATCTGGGGCCAACGTCCTGACTTTC. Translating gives CASSPVSRESGANVLTF.

CDR3: CASSDRGTEAFF. The CDR3 nucleotides read TGTGCCAGTTCGGACAGGGGGACTGAAGCTTTCTTT. The rearrangement links TRBV7-9 to TRBJ1-1, with TRBD1 identical over 10 bases. Losses at the gene ends were 9 bases for V and 5 bases for J; bases not matched to a gene: 3. There are 12 residues in the CDR3. CDR1 and CDR2 from the germline V gene are SEHNR and FQNEAQ (reference sequence).

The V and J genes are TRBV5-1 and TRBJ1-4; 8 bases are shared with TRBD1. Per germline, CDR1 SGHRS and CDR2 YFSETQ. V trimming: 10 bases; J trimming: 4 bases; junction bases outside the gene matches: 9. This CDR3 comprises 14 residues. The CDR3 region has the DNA TGCGCCTCACGAGGACAGGGCAATAATGAAAAACTGTTTTTT. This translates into CASRGQGNNEKLFF.

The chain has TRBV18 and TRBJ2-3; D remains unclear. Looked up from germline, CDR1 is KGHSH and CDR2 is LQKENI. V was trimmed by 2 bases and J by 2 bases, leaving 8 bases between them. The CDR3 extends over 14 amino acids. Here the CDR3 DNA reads TGTGCCAGCTCACCATCTGTTTCCACAGATACGCAGTATTTT. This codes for CASSPSVSTDTQYF.

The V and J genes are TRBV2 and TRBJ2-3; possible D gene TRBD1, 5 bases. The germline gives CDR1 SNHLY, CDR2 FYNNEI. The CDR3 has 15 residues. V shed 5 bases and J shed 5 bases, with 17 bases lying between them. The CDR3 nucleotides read TGTGCCAGCAGTCTGGAAGGGGTATGGAAAGATACGCAGTATTTT. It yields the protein CASSLEGVWKDTQYF.

CDR3 in amino acids: CASSPSTGGNTEAFF. DNA of the CDR3: TGTGCCAGCTCACCATCGACAGGGGGGAACACTGAAGCTTTCTTT. The chain is built from TRBV18 and TRBJ1-1; TRBD1 matches 9 bases. The CDR3 spans 15 residues. Trimming took 2 bases from V and 1 from J; bases not matched to a gene: 2. Germline V CDR1 and CDR2: KGHSH, LQKENI.

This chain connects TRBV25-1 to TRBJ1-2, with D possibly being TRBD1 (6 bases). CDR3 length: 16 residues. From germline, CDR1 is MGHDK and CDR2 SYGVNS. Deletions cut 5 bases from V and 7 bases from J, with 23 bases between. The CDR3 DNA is TGTGCCAGCAGTCCACCTGGGGGCAGGAGCGCTGGTGGCTACACCTTC. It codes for CASSPPGGRSAGGYTF.